The 10 T cell receptor beta chains below all came from one sample that was sequenced in a study of T cells after yellow fever vaccination. TCRdb reanalysed the 5' RACE reads using MiXCR and keeps one entry per CDR3 protein. The table lists approximately 300,000 distinct CDR3 sequences, approximately 12% of them singletons, with around 3.2% in the top ten. Sequencing used CD4+ T cells sorted from PBMCs, obtained 45 days after the yellow fever booster vaccination. The source of these receptors is a man younger than 35 who received the YFV17D yellow fever vaccine.

This chain uses TRBV5-1 with TRBJ1-1, with 9 bases matching TRBD1. V lost 3 bases and J lost 4; bases outside the gene matches: 7. Germline V CDR1 and CDR2: SGHRS, YFSETQ. CDR3 size: 15 residues. Written as DNA, the CDR3 is TGCGCCAGCAGCTCACAGGGGGCGACGAGCACTGAAGCTTTCTTT. The encoded protein is CASSSQGATSTEAFF.

A few counts support this clonotype. The rearrangement joins TRBV5-5 to TRBJ2-2; 7 bases are shared with TRBD1. The CDR3 has 16 residues. With V trimmed by 5 bases and J by 6 bases, 13 bases remained unmatched. CDR1 and CDR2 from the germline V gene are SGHKS and YYEKEE (reference sequence). The CDR3 spells CASRIGTASLAGELFF. The CDR3 DNA reads as TGTGCCAGCAGGATCGGGACAGCTTCACTCGCCGGGGAGCTGTTTTTT.

This clonotype came up a few times. V usage is TRBV12-3 or TRBV12-4 and J usage is TRBJ1-5, with D unresolved. The germline V and J ends were trimmed by 8 bases and 5 bases, with 13 bases remaining between them. The CDR3 consists of 13 residues. CDR3 nucleotide sequence: TGTGCCAGCTCGAGGCAGTTTGATCAGCCCCAGCATTTT. Translation gives CASSRQFDQPQHF.

This clonotype was detected ten times or more. V gene TRBV7-9 combines with J gene TRBJ2-3; D not certain. The CDR3 extends over 12 amino acids. Germline-derived CDR1 and CDR2 are SEHNR and FQNEAQ (reference sequence). V shed 0 bases and J shed 4 bases, with 2 bases lying between them. Here the CDR3 DNA reads TGTGCCAGCAGCTTAGCTCCAGATACGCAGTATTTT. Translation: CASSLAPDTQYF.

This clonotype was observed many times. This chain connects TRBV5-1 to TRBJ2-1; D ambiguous. The CDR3 covers 12 residues. Trimming pared 6 bases from V and 5 bases from J, leaving 9 bases between. Germline loops: CDR1 SGHRS, CDR2 YFSETQ. The CDR3 region has the DNA TGCGCCAGCACCTTCCAGAACAATGAGCAGTTCTTC. It codes for CASTFQNNEQFF.

This chain uses TRBV7-2 with TRBJ2-5; D is unclear. V gave up 7 bases and J gave up 7 bases, with 13 bases separating them. The germline gives CDR1 SGHTA, CDR2 FQGNSA. The length of the CDR3 is 12 residues. This CDR3 reads CASTQSSGTQYF. The CDR3 DNA reads TGTGCCAGCACCCAAAGTAGTGGGACCCAGTACTTC.

This clonotype was seen more than once but under ten times. J is TRBJ2-1 and V is TRBV18, with 16 positions matching TRBD2. This CDR3 has 18 residues. V shed 6 bases and J 8 bases; nucleotides not matched to a gene: 13. Germline CDR1 reads KGHSH; CDR2 reads LQKENI. The CDR3 spells CASSRGTSGGAVFYEQFF. CDR3 coding DNA: TGTGCCAGCTCGCGAGGGACTAGCGGGGGGGCCGTATTCTATGAGCAGTTCTTC.

The chain joins TRBV5-6 to TRBJ2-3; no definite D call. The germline V and J ends were trimmed by 0 bases and 2 bases, with 7 bases remaining between them. Germline V gene sequence: CDR1 SGHDT, CDR2 YYEEEE. The CDR3 is 14 residues long. This CDR3 reads CASSLDANTDTQYF. The CDR3 coding sequence is TGTGCCAGCAGCTTGGATGCGAACACAGATACGCAGTATTTT.

Written as DNA, the CDR3 is TGTGCCAGCAGCCGAAGGTCAACTAATGAAAAACTGTTTTTT. It is translated as CASSRRSTNEKLFF. V and J are TRBV14 and TRBJ1-4; D uncertain. V lost 4 bases, J lost 0 bases, and 6 bases lay in between. The CDR3 has 14 amino acids. Germline CDR1 is SGHDN and CDR2 is FVKESK.

This clonotype has a handful of counts. This chain joins TRBV5-1 and TRBJ1-4, with 9 bases lining up with TRBD1. The CDR3 runs 15 residues. From germline, CDR1 is SGHRS and CDR2 YFSETQ. The V gene end was trimmed by 9 bases and the J gene end by 7 bases; junction bases not matched to a gene: 13. The CDR3 region has the DNA TGCGCCACCGCGGTAACAGGGGGCGCGTCTGAAAAACTGTTTTTT. Its protein is CATAVTGGASEKLFF. Filled out from reference TRBV5-1 and TRBJ1-4, the complete variable domain reads KAGVTQTPRYLIKTRGQQVTLSCSPISGHRSVSWYQQTPGQGLQFLFEYFSETQRNKGNFPGRFSGRQFSNSRSEMNVSTLELGDSALYLCATAVTGGASEKLFFGSGTQLSVL.